Shown below are 18 T cell receptor beta chains from a single sample sequenced in a study of cytomegalovirus exposure and HLA in healthy donors. The PCR employed 60 Vbeta primers together with 13 Jbeta primers. The data were produced by immunoSEQ multiplex PCR, yet TCRdb's version contains in-frame clones alone and is incomplete. The sample includes more than 200,000 clones, around 79% of them seen just once. Sequenced input: PBMCs. The source is a girl aged 2 to 9 in good health and CMV-seronegative.

V is TRBV2 and J is TRBJ2-7, with D maybe TRBD1 (6 bases). The ends were cut back, 8 bases at V and 5 bases at J, with 16 bases in the middle. There are 13 residues in the CDR3. Germline V gene lookup returns CDR1 SNHLY and CDR2 FYNNEI. CDR3 in DNA: TGTGCCAGCGGGGCAGGGGTCGTGAACGAGCAGTACTTC. This sequence encodes CASGAGVVNEQYF.

This chain connects TRBV19 to TRBJ1-5; tentative D call: TRBD1 (5 bases). This CDR3 region has 15 residues. Germline lookup yields CDR1 LNHDA and CDR2 SQIVND (reference sequence). The V gene lost 5 bases and the J gene lost 1 base, with 12 bases spanning the gap. The CDR3 is CASSRQGRSNQPQHF. Here the CDR3 DNA reads TGTGCCAGTAGTCGCCAGGGAAGGAGCAATCAGCCCCAGCATTTT.

This clone turned up a few times. Other DNA sequences in the sample encode the same CDR3. The chain has TRBV7-9 and TRBJ2-3; 7 nucleotides line up with TRBD2. Per germline, CDR1 SEHNR and CDR2 FQNEAQ (reference sequence). J gave up 2 bases and V 6 bases, and 8 bases lay outside the gene matches. The CDR3 extends over 15 amino acids. The DNA for the CDR3 is TGTGCCAGCAGTCACCCCGGGACTAACACAGATACGCAGTATTTT. Translating gives CASSHPGTNTDTQYF.

This clone is a singleton in its sample. The genes are TRBV9 and TRBJ1-3, with a weak D call TRBD1 (6 bases). Germline lookup yields CDR1 SGDLS and CDR2 YYNGEE. Trimming left V 5 bases short and J 14 bases short, with 17 bases between. The CDR3 has 12 amino acids. The CDR3 spells CASSNTGTKLYF. Here the CDR3 DNA reads TGTGCCAGCAGTAACACGGGGACAAAATTATATTTT.

V usage is TRBV6-5 and J usage is TRBJ2-1, with a tentative D call TRBD1 (6 bases). The CDR3 contains 14 residues. Trimming took off 0 bases at V and 4 bases at J, with 7 bases between the two ends. The germline gives CDR1 MNHEY, CDR2 SVGAGI. The CDR3 sequence: CASSYSQGYNEQFF. CDR3 bases: TGTGCCAGCAGTTACTCCCAGGGGTACAATGAGCAGTTCTTC.

The chain couples TRBV5-1 to TRBJ2-1; 14 bases line up with TRBD2. The germline CDR1 and CDR2 sequences are SGHRS and YFSETQ. This CDR3 contains 19 residues. V lost 3 bases to trimming and J lost 0 bases; unmatched junction nucleotides: 8. The CDR3 spells CASSSGTSGRGGSYNEQFF. CDR3 coding DNA: TGCGCCAGCAGCTCAGGGACTAGCGGGAGAGGGGGCTCCTACAATGAGCAGTTCTTC.

V usage is TRBV6-6 and J usage is TRBJ1-2; 10 bases agree with TRBD1. The CDR3 spans 15 residues. Germline V gene sequence: CDR1 MNHNY, CDR2 SVGAGI (reference sequence). V shed 9 bases and J 6 bases; nucleotides not matched to a gene: 13. The chain's CDR3 is CASRQGASGLNGYTF. Written as DNA, the CDR3 is TGTGCCAGTAGACAGGGGGCGTCCGGTCTCAATGGCTACACCTTC.

This sequence joins TRBV11-2 and TRBJ1-1; no clear D. Germline CDR1 reads SGHAT; CDR2 reads FQNNGV. The V and J ends lost 3 bases and 0 bases respectively, with 11 bases between them. CDR3 length: 15 amino acids. CDR3 in amino acids: CASSLGRFMNTEAFF. CDR3 bases: TGTGCCAGCAGCTTGGGCAGATTTATGAACACTGAAGCTTTCTTT.

The chain is built from TRBV27 and TRBJ2-3, with TRBD2 matching over 14 bases. V lost 1 base to trimming and J lost 0 bases; unmatched junction nucleotides: 9. CDR3 length: 20 amino acids. Germline V gives CDR1 MNHEY, CDR2 SMNVEV (reference sequence). The CDR3 region is CASSLLTGTSGGLSTDTQYF. The CDR3 DNA is TGTGCCAGCAGTTTATTAACCGGGACTAGCGGGGGACTTAGCACAGATACGCAGTATTTT.

CDR3 in DNA: TGTGCCAGCAGGCAGGGGACTGAAGCTTTCTTT. It is translated as CASRQGTEAFF. The genes are TRBV6-6 and TRBJ1-1, with TRBD1 as a possible D gene (6 bases). The CDR3 extends over 11 amino acids. Germline lookup yields CDR1 MNHNY and CDR2 SVGAGI (reference sequence). The V and J ends lost 6 bases and 5 bases respectively, with 7 bases between them.

This clone came up a few times. This chain uses TRBV4-2 with TRBJ1-2; 9 nucleotides align to TRBD1. V shed 3 bases, J shed 2 bases, and the junction held 13 bases outside the gene matches. The germline gives CDR1 LGHNA, CDR2 YNFKEQ. The CDR3 sequence is 18 residues long. As DNA, the CDR3 is TGTGCCAGCAGCCACCATCCCCCCGGGGACAGGGAGAACTATGGCTACACCTTC. Translating gives CASSHHPPGDRENYGYTF.

This clone was observed a few times. The chain has TRBV7-9 and TRBJ1-4; no clear D. The V gene lost 1 base and the J gene lost 7 bases, with 13 bases spanning the gap. This CDR3 has 15 amino acids. The germline CDR1 and CDR2 sequences are SEHNR and FQNEAQ (reference sequence). CDR3 DNA: TGTGCCAGCAGCTTAGAGAAGACCAGAGGTGAAAAACTGTTTTTT. Residues: CASSLEKTRGEKLFF. Complete variable domain (other parts from reference TRBV7-9 and TRBJ1-4): DTGVSQNPRHKITKRGQNVTFRCDPISEHNRLYWYRQTLGQGPEFLTYFQNEAQLEKSRLLSDRFSAERPKGSFSTLEIQRTEQGDSAMYLCASSLEKTRGEKLFFGSGTQLSVL.

V and J are TRBV6-1 and TRBJ1-2; possibly TRBD1 for D (6 bases). CDR1 MNHNS and CDR2 SASEGT come from the germline V gene. This CDR3 is 11 amino acids long. V was shortened by 5 bases and J by 8 bases, with 9 bases between the two germline ends. The CDR3, as DNA: TGTGCCAGCAGTAGGACAGTCGGCTACACCTTC. This codes for CASSRTVGYTF.

The chain couples TRBV2 to TRBJ1-3; D is ambiguous. Germline V lookup: CDR1 SNHLY, CDR2 FYNNEI. V lost 5 bases to trimming and J lost 0 bases, with 11 bases between them. The CDR3 sequence is 15 residues long. The CDR3 sequence: CASSLPESSGNTIYF. CDR3 nucleotides: TGTGCCAGCAGTCTCCCCGAGAGCTCTGGAAACACCATATATTTT.

The sample holds a few counts of this clone. The chain carries TRBV19 and TRBJ1-2, with TRBD1 matching 7 bases. Germline CDR1 reads LNHDA; CDR2 reads SQIVND (reference sequence). CDR3 length: 15 amino acids. J was trimmed by 5 bases and V by 6 bases; bases with no gene match: 12. The CDR3 DNA is TGTGCCAGTAGCCGTCAACCGGGACAGAAATATGGCTACACCTTC. Amino acid sequence: CASSRQPGQKYGYTF.

The V and J genes are TRBV5-1 and TRBJ2-5; D ambiguous. Germline-derived CDR1 and CDR2 are SGHRS and YFSETQ. The CDR3 length is 13 residues. V lost 2 bases and J 4 bases, leaving 9 bases between the germline ends. Written as DNA, the CDR3 is TGCGCCAGCAGCTTAACTGGTCCAGAGACCCAGTACTTC. Translated, it gives CASSLTGPETQYF. The full variable domain, in which reference TRBV5-1 and TRBJ2-5 provide the parts outside the CDR3, is KAGVTQTPRYLIKTRGQQVTLSCSPISGHRSVSWYQQTPGQGLQFLFEYFSETQRNKGNFPGRFSGRQFSNSRSEMNVSTLELGDSALYLCASSLTGPETQYFGPGTRLLVL.

The V call is TRBV28, the J call TRBJ1-3; D unclear. The V gene lost 6 bases and the J gene lost 3 bases, with 12 bases spanning the gap. The CDR3 spans 14 residues. Germline V gene data show CDR1 as MDHEN and CDR2 as SYDVKM. CDR3 region: CASSPGPVGNTIYF. In nucleotides, the CDR3 is TGTGCCAGCAGCCCAGGTCCGGTTGGAAACACCATATATTTT. Together with reference TRBV28 and TRBJ1-3, the CDR3 gives the full variable domain: DVKVTQSSRYLVKRTGEKVFLECVQDMDHENMFWYRQDPGLGLRLIYFSYDVKMKEKGDIPEGYSVSREKKERFSLILESASTNQTSMYLCASSPGPVGNTIYFGEGSWLTVV.

V usage is TRBV5-1 and J usage is TRBJ1-2; D possibly corresponds to TRBD1 (5 bases). Germline V gene sequence: CDR1 SGHRS, CDR2 YFSETQ. The CDR3 is made up of 14 amino acids. The V end lost 0 bases, the J end lost 4 bases, and 10 bases lay between the germline ends. The DNA of the CDR3 is TGCGCCAGCAGCTTGGAAGGGGAAAGCTATGGCTACACCTTC. Its translation: CASSLEGESYGYTF. Using reference TRBV5-1 and TRBJ1-2 for the parts outside the CDR3, the full variable domain is KAGVTQTPRYLIKTRGQQVTLSCSPISGHRSVSWYQQTPGQGLQFLFEYFSETQRNKGNFPGRFSGRQFSNSRSEMNVSTLELGDSALYLCASSLEGESYGYTFGSGTRLTVV.